The 8 T cell receptor beta chains presented below share a single source sample, sequenced in a study of spatial heterogeneity in lung cancer (dated by TCRdb to the late 2010s). Read against the paper, the sample's time point label means: sample taken at primary tumor resection. Receptor libraries were prepared by 5' RACE. The run used a NextSeq 500. The public reads were reanalyzed by TCRdb: fastp trimming at Q25, MiXCR alignment, in-frame beta chains only. Each entry merges the rows of one CDR3 protein and shows their most common DNA and genes. For this sample the table gives more than 60,000 distinct CDR3 sequences, of which roughly 8% were detected only once. The ten largest clonotypes hold 6.8% of the sample. The specimen was PBMCs, collected at surgery. The receptors originated from a male donor with early-stage non-small cell lung cancer.

This clonotype appeared many times. CDR3 region: CASSLDRDGQYF. CDR3 coding DNA: TGTGCCAGCAGCTTAGATCGCGATGGGCAGTACTTC. The chain has TRBV11-3 and TRBJ2-7, with D unclear. From germline, CDR1 is SGHNT and CDR2 YENEEA. CDR3 size: 12 residues. V was trimmed by 0 bases and J by 9 bases, leaving 9 bases between them.

The chain links TRBV24-1 to TRBJ2-7; TRBD1 is a possible D gene (5 bases). V gave up 3 bases and J gave up 0 bases, with 8 bases separating them. Per germline, CDR1 KGHDR and CDR2 SFDVKD. The CDR3 is 14 amino acids. This CDR3 is CATSDQDNSYEQYF. CDR3 in DNA: TGTGCCACCAGTGATCAGGACAACTCCTACGAGCAGTACTTC.

In its sample, this clonotype was seen many times. The V gene is TRBV10-3, the J gene TRBJ1-5; weak D call: TRBD1 (6 bases). The V gene's germline CDR1 is ENHRY and CDR2 SYGVKD. V was cut by 8 bases and J by 4 bases, with 15 bases left in between. CDR3 length: 14 amino acids. CDR3 bases: TGTGCCATCGGTACGACAGGCCCTAATCAGCCCCAGCATTTT. This sequence encodes CAIGTTGPNQPQHF.

The V and J genes are TRBV20-1 and TRBJ1-1; TRBD1 matches at 7 bases. The germline V gene has CDR1 DFQATT and CDR2 SNEGSKA (reference sequence). The ends lost 3 bases at V and 2 bases at J; junction bases unmatched: 6. The CDR3 consists of 14 residues. CDR3 sequence reads: CSASRQGPNTEAFF. DNA for the CDR3: TGCAGTGCTAGTCGACAGGGCCCAAACACTGAAGCTTTCTTT.

This clonotype was counted at least ten times. The chain uses TRBV5-1 and TRBJ1-4; 7 bases map to TRBD1. Per the germline V gene, CDR1 is SGHRS and CDR2 is YFSETQ. J was trimmed by 5 bases and V by 0 bases; bases with no gene match: 1. This CDR3 comprises 14 residues. CDR3 sequence: CASSLDRGNEKLFF. The CDR3 nucleotides are TGCGCCAGCAGCTTGGACAGGGGAAATGAAAAACTGTTTTTT.

The CDR3 DNA sequence: TGTGCCTGGAAGGGAGAATTAAGGGGGACACCCTTCCCCAATTCACCCCTCCACTTT. Protein: CAWKGELRGTPFPNSPLHF. The chain joins TRBV30 to TRBJ1-6; a weak D match, TRBD1 (6 bases). The CDR3 has 19 residues. Trimming stripped 4 bases from V and 7 bases from J, with 29 bases between. CDR1 is GTSNPN and CDR2 is SVGIG in the germline V gene (reference sequence).

This clonotype was picked up many times. This chain joins TRBV4-1 and TRBJ2-7; the match to TRBD2 covers 8 bases. Germline loops: CDR1 MGHRA, CDR2 YSYEKL. Trimming took 4 bases from V and 0 from J; bases not matched to a gene: 5. The CDR3 loop spans 15 amino acids. The CDR3, as DNA: TGCGCCAGCAGCCGACGGGAGGGGTCCTCCTACGAGCAGTACTTC. Protein product: CASSRREGSSYEQYF.

The sample holds many counts of this clonotype. This chain links TRBV7-2 with TRBJ1-3; 7 nucleotides line up with TRBD1. CDR1 and CDR2 from the germline V gene are SGHTA and FQGNSA. Losses at the gene ends were 5 bases for V and 5 bases for J; bases not matched to a gene: 15. The CDR3 runs 17 residues. The CDR3 is CASSPWTGRGARNTIYF. The CDR3 DNA follows: TGTGCCAGCAGCCCGTGGACAGGCCGGGGAGCCAGAAACACCATATATTTT.